The clone carrying this T cell receptor beta chain was recorded once. These data belong to a study of T cell changes during pregnancy in multiple sclerosis. CDR3 size: 14 residues. CDR1 is MNHEY, CDR2 SVGAGI, per germline. Trimming stripped 2 bases from V and 4 bases from J, with 11 bases between. Here immunoSEQ multiplex PCR was the method, and the copy in TCRdb shows in-frame clones only, minus some. The data show 20,000 to 25,000 clones, with around 86% seen just once and about 8% held by the top ten. Sequenced material: CD8+ T cells from peripheral blood mononuclear cells, taken in the first trimester of pregnancy. The sequence derives from a female donor in good health, enrolled as a control in a pregnancy study. V and J are TRBV6-5 and TRBJ1-2; D unclear. CDR3 amino acids: CASSYVSDIYGYTF. Here the CDR3 DNA reads TGTGCCAGCAGTTACGTCTCAGACATCTATGGCTACACCTTC.